One and the same sample provided the 29 T cell receptor beta chains below, sequenced in a study of T cell clonality in common variable immunodeficiency. The antigens for these receptors are not known. Study-wide findings and caveats: Reportedly, TCR beta sequences from common variable immunodeficiency showed fewer deletions and N-nucleotide insertions.

The method was immunoSEQ multiplex PCR; TCRdb's version includes in-frame clones alone and lacks a portion of them. This sample has 15,000 to 25,000 clones and no singletons, with approximately 2.5% in the ten largest. The sample was peripheral blood mononuclear cells. These receptors originate from a human donor with common variable immunodeficiency.

This clone was seen more than once but under ten times. The junction departs from the called germline gene at one end, perhaps through a read error. The read finishes 3 residues shy of the CDR3 end, and the germline J gene is used to complete it. V and J are TRBV7-3 and TRBJ2-3, with D uncertain. This CDR3 region has 12 residues. Per germline, CDR1 SGHTA and CDR2 FQGTGA. Incomplete CDR3 DNA: TGTTCCAGCAGCCCTTTTTTAGATACG. Its translation is CSSSPFLDT. The full CDR3 reads CSSSPFLDTQYF.

This clone was observed many times. Coverage ceases 3 residues before the CDR3 finishes, and the germline J gene fills in the end. The J gene is TRBJ2-7, the V gene TRBV3-1 (or the pseudogene TRBV3-2), with a possible D match to TRBD2 (6 bases). The CDR3 extends over 15 amino acids. In germline, CDR1 is LGHDT, CDR2 YNNKEL (reference sequence). Trimming pared 4 bases from V and 2 bases from J, leaving 15 bases between. The sequenced part of the CDR3 DNA is TGTGCCAGCAGCCCCTCCCCAGGGACTCCCTACGAG. Encoded protein: CASSPSPGTPYE. The CDR3 as a whole reads CASSPSPGTPYEQYF.

This CDR3 reads CASSLAVWGETNEKLFF. The part of the CDR3 DNA that was read is TGTGCCAGCAGCTTAGCGGTCTGGGGCGAAACTAATGAAAAA. This sequence joins TRBV7-6 and TRBJ1-4, with D perhaps TRBD1 (5 bases). The CDR3 extends 3 residues past the end of the read, so its final part is completed from the germline J gene. Trimming left V 0 bases short and J 1 base short, with 12 bases between. Germline CDR1 reads SGHVS; CDR2 reads FNYEAQ. The CDR3 spans 17 residues.

At least ten counts were recorded for this clone. Coverage ceases 3 residues before the CDR3 finishes, and the germline J gene fills in the end. The chain recombines TRBV7-3 with TRBJ1-2; TRBD1 matches 9 bases. The germline gives CDR1 SGHTA, CDR2 FQGTGA. The J segment lost 5 bases and the V segment lost 5 bases, leaving 9 bases of the junction unmatched. There are 15 residues in the CDR3. The CDR3 here is CASSAQTGTGYGYTF. The sequenced CDR3 bases are TGTGCCAGCAGCGCTCAGACCGGGACAGGGTATGGC.

With regard to this clone: The read is 3 residues too short to cover the CDR3 end, so that end is filled in from the germline J gene. The J gene is TRBJ2-3, the V gene TRBV7-9; D is possibly TRBD1 (5 bases). Germline CDR1 is SEHNR and CDR2 is FQNEAQ (reference sequence). Trimming took off 3 bases at V and 5 bases at J, with 9 bases between the two ends. CDR3 size: 13 residues. CDR3 residues: CASSFIQEDTQYF. The sequenced part of the CDR3 DNA is TGTGCCAGCAGCTTTATACAGGAAGATACG.

Regarding this clone: The sequenced fragment ends 3 residues before the CDR3 boundary, so the rest is inferred from the germline J gene. The chain recombines TRBV2 with TRBJ1-2; D might be TRBD1 (6 bases). The CDR3 has 12 residues. Trimming took off 6 bases at V and 6 bases at J, with 11 bases between the two ends. Per the germline V gene, CDR1 is SNHLY and CDR2 is FYNNEI. The sequenced CDR3 bases are TGTGCCAGCAGGCGGACAGTCGATGGC. Its protein product is CASRRTVDG. The full CDR3 reads CASRRTVDGYTF.

In its sample, this clone was seen many times. Read data end 3 residues before the CDR3 end; the end is taken from the germline J gene. This sequence joins TRBV7-2 and TRBJ2-3, with D tentatively TRBD2 (5 bases). V gave up 5 bases and J gave up 0 bases, with 12 bases separating them. CDR3 length: 15 residues. Germline V gene lookup returns CDR1 SGHTA and CDR2 FQGNSA. The part of the CDR3 DNA that was read is TGTGCCAGCAGCCCCTGGACTGGGAGCACAGATACG. Its protein is CASSPWTGSTDT. The complete CDR3 sequence is CASSPWTGSTDTQYF.

For this clone: The CDR3 end falls 3 residues outside the read, so it is completed with the germline J gene. The gene calls are TRBV20-1 and TRBJ2-1, with TRBD2 matching 12 bases. Trimming removed 5 bases from V and 7 bases from J; junction bases left unmatched: 3. The germline gives CDR1 DFQATT, CDR2 SNEGSKA (reference sequence). This CDR3 region has 13 residues. Partial CDR3 DNA: TGCAGTGCTGAAGGACTAGCGGGAAATGAG. Protein: CSAEGLAGNE. Given in full, the CDR3 is CSAEGLAGNEQFF.

This clone came up many times. The read comes to an end 3 residues before the CDR3 does, leaving the germline J gene to fill in the end. The chain recombines TRBV6-1 with TRBJ2-7, with D perhaps TRBD1 (5 bases). The length of the CDR3 is 13 residues. Trimming left V 3 bases short and J 3 bases short, with 9 bases between. Germline V gene sequence: CDR1 MNHNS, CDR2 SASEGT. The covered CDR3 bases are TGTGCCAGCAGTGAGGGGCCCCACTACGAG. Its translation is CASSEGPHYE. The CDR3 in its entirety is CASSEGPHYEQYF.

This clone was recorded many times. The read gets to within 3 residues of the CDR3 end, and the germline J gene fills in the rest. This chain joins TRBV5-1 and TRBJ2-3; D gene unclear. The CDR3 runs to 12 residues. Trimming removed 0 bases at V and 6 bases at J, with 5 bases between. Germline-derived CDR1 and CDR2 are SGHRS and YFSETQ. The CDR3 DNA, read in part, is TGCGCCAGCAGCTTGGAAGGCGATACG. This sequence encodes CASSLEGDT. The whole CDR3 sequence reads CASSLEGDTQYF.

This clone rates as medium-sized. The sequence runs out 3 residues before the end of the CDR3; the remainder is reconstructed from the germline J gene. V gene TRBV20-1 combines with J gene TRBJ2-3; a possible D gene is TRBD1 (6 bases). The CDR3 is 14 residues long. Deletions cut 2 bases from V and 0 bases from J, with 9 bases between. Per germline, CDR1 DFQATT and CDR2 SNEGSKA (reference sequence). The CDR3 loop reads CSARRGSSTDTQYF. CDR3 DNA (partial): TGCAGTGCTAGAAGGGGGAGTAGCACAGATACG.

This clone was counted ten times or more. The DNA ends 3 residues before the CDR3 does, and the rest of the CDR3 is filled in from the germline J gene. The rearrangement joins TRBV2 to TRBJ2-3, with 10 bases identical to TRBD1. Germline lookup yields CDR1 SNHLY and CDR2 FYNNEI. The CDR3 has 14 residues. V lost 6 bases, J lost 4 bases, and 4 bases stayed unmatched. This chain's CDR3 is CASRGQGFADTQYF. CDR3 DNA, as far as it was read: TGTGCCAGCAGGGGACAGGGGTTTGCAGATACG. Full variable domain (remainder filled in from reference TRBV2 and TRBJ2-3): EPEVTQTPSHQVTQMGQEVILRCVPISNHLYFYWYRQILGQKVEFLVSFYNNEISEKSEIFDDQFSVERPDGSNFTLKIRSTKLEDSAMYFCASRGQGFADTQYFGPGTRLTVL.

Only a few counts were recorded for this clone. Mismatch with germline at one junction end may stem from a read error. The observed sequence ends 3 residues before the CDR3 terminus, with the missing tail filled in from the germline J gene. The chain combines TRBV7-3 with TRBJ2-6; no clear D. The CDR3 contains 13 residues. Germline V lookup: CDR1 SGHTA, CDR2 FQGTGA. The CDR3 spells CSSSHSGANVLTF. The covered CDR3 bases are TGTTCCAGCAGCCACTCTGGGGCCAACGTC. The full variable domain, completed using reference TRBV7-3 and TRBJ2-6, is GAGVSQTPSNKVTEKGKYVELRCDPISGHTALYWYRQSLGQGPEFLIYFQGTGAADDSGLPNDRFFAVRPEGSVSTLKIQRTERGDSAVYLCSSSHSGANVLTFGAGSRLTVL.

This clone was detected a few times. The read stops 3 residues short of the end of the CDR3; the missing end is completed from the germline J gene. The chain joins TRBV10-3 to TRBJ2-1; 12 positions agree with TRBD2. Unmatched junction bases numbered 5, after V lost 5 bases and J lost 9 bases. CDR3 length equals 14 residues. Germline V gives CDR1 ENHRY, CDR2 SYGVKD. The CDR3 DNA, read in part, is TGTGCCATCAGTCGGACTAGCGGGATGGGTGAG. It translates to CAISRTSGMGE. The entire CDR3 sequence reads CAISRTSGMGEQFF.

This clone was recorded a few times. The sequenced fragment ends 3 residues before the CDR3 boundary, so the rest is inferred from the germline J gene. The chain has TRBV6-2 or TRBV6-3 and TRBJ2-3, with TRBD1 as a possible D gene (5 bases). The CDR3 extends over 11 amino acids. Germline-derived CDR1 and CDR2 are MNHEY and SVGEGT. V lost 8 bases and J lost 5, with 8 bases in between. The CDR3 spells CASGQGDTQYF. CDR3 bases read: TGTGCCAGCGGCCAGGGAGATACG.

This clone was detected a few times. The CDR3 end falls 3 residues outside the read, so it is completed with the germline J gene. The rearrangement links TRBV19 to TRBJ2-7; TRBD1 aligns across 7 bases. Losses at the gene ends were 0 bases for V and 2 bases for J; bases not matched to a gene: 7. Germline V gives CDR1 LNHDA, CDR2 SQIVND (reference sequence). This CDR3 is 16 amino acids long. The CDR3 is CASSIDGTVDPYEQYF. CDR3 DNA, as far as it was read: TGTGCCAGTAGTATAGACGGGACAGTCGACCCCTACGAG.

On this clone: The sequenced fragment ends 3 residues before the CDR3 boundary, so the rest is inferred from the germline J gene. This rearrangement joins TRBV20-1 to TRBJ2-5, with TRBD1 matching 10 bases. Losses at the gene ends were 5 bases for V and 5 bases for J; bases not matched to a gene: 11. This CDR3 region has 15 residues. Germline lookup yields CDR1 DFQATT and CDR2 SNEGSKA (reference sequence). Partial CDR3 DNA: TGCAGTGCTCATACCGACAGGGGGCTGTGGGAGACC. This gives the protein CSAHTDRGLWET. The full CDR3 reads CSAHTDRGLWETQYF.

This clone was detected a few times. The junction does not match germline at one end; this may be a read error. The read comes to an end 3 residues before the CDR3 does, leaving the germline J gene to fill in the end. This rearrangement joins TRBV18 to TRBJ1-5; a weak D match, TRBD1 (5 bases). The V gene's germline CDR1 is KGHSH and CDR2 LQKENI. The CDR3 loop spans 16 amino acids. The CDR3 bases that were read are TGTGCCAGCTTACCACCGGGTGAAGCAGGGAATCAGCCC. Translated: CASLPPGEAGNQP. The whole CDR3 is CASLPPGEAGNQPQHF.

This clone was observed at least ten times. The read ends 3 residues early relative to the CDR3; the germline J gene fills the gap. This chain links TRBV19 with TRBJ2-4, with D tentatively TRBD1 (5 bases). The CDR3 totals 16 residues. V was trimmed by 5 bases and J by 3 bases, leaving 17 bases between them. Germline CDR1 reads LNHDA; CDR2 reads SQIVND (reference sequence). CDR3 sequence reads: CASSPGYNSDKNIQYF. The covered CDR3 bases are TGTGCCAGTAGTCCAGGGTATAACTCGGACAAAAACATT.

This clone was seen repeatedly, ten times or more. The read ends 3 residues before the CDR3 terminus; that terminus is restored from the germline J gene. The V gene is TRBV5-6, the J gene TRBJ2-7, with D possibly matching TRBD2 (6 bases). The germline V gene encodes CDR1 SGHDT and CDR2 YYEEEE. The CDR3 has 14 amino acids. V shed 4 bases and J shed 3 bases, with 14 bases lying between them. The CDR3 protein is CASSTRDWNYEQYF. The CDR3 bases that were read are TGTGCCAGCAGCACCCGGGACTGGAACTACGAG.

The sample holds many counts of this clone. The missing CDR3 end, 3 residues past where the read stops, is filled in from the germline J gene. The V call is TRBV7-9, the J call TRBJ2-5; 11 nucleotides line up with TRBD2. J lost 6 bases, V lost 5 bases, and 8 bases had no gene match. CDR1 is SEHNR and CDR2 is FQNEAQ in the germline V gene (reference sequence). The CDR3 spans 15 residues. CDR3 DNA (partial): TGTGCCAGCAGCATTAGCGGGAGGGCCCTGAAGACC. Its protein product is CASSISGRALKT. The whole CDR3 is CASSISGRALKTQYF.

A few counts support this clone. From the germline J gene comes the end of the CDR3, since the read stops 3 residues before it. V gene TRBV5-8 combines with J gene TRBJ1-2; D is perhaps TRBD1 (6 bases). The CDR3 runs 15 residues. CDR1 and CDR2 (germline): SGHTS, YDEGEE. Trimming shortened V by 2 bases and J by 4 bases, and 15 bases separated the two germline ends. The CDR3 spells CASSFRQARVYGYTF. The part of the CDR3 DNA that was read is TGTGCCAGCAGCTTTAGACAGGCAAGGGTCTATGGC. Together with reference TRBV5-8 and TRBJ1-2, the CDR3 gives the full variable domain: EAGVTQSPTHLIKTRGQQATLRCSPISGHTSVYWYQQALGLGLQFLLWYDEGEERNRGNFPPRFSGRQFPNYSSELNVNALELEDSALYLCASSFRQARVYGYTFGSGTRLTVV.

This clone was observed a few times. The CDR3 end falls 3 residues outside the read, so it is completed with the germline J gene. The chain employs TRBV2 and TRBJ1-2; D is ambiguous. The CDR3 consists of 11 residues. Germline lookup yields CDR1 SNHLY and CDR2 FYNNEI. CDR3 DNA (partial): TGTGCCAGCATAAACTACCTAGGC. It specifies CASINYLG. The whole CDR3 region reads CASINYLGYTF.

This clone has at least ten counts. From the germline J gene comes the end of the CDR3, since the read stops 3 residues before it. The gene calls are TRBV5-1 and TRBJ2-1; tentatively, D is TRBD1 (5 bases). CDR3 length: 16 residues. Germline loops: CDR1 SGHRS, CDR2 YFSETQ. Trimming took off 0 bases at V and 5 bases at J, with 15 bases between the two ends. The CDR3 loop reads CASSLGPGQGHNEQFF. The DNA read from the CDR3 is TGCGCCAGCAGCTTGGGACCGGGTCAGGGCCACAATGAG. The entire variable domain, with the rest obtained from reference TRBV5-1 and TRBJ2-1, is as follows: KAGVTQTPRYLIKTRGQQVTLSCSPISGHRSVSWYQQTPGQGLQFLFEYFSETQRNKGNFPGRFSGRQFSNSRSEMNVSTLELGDSALYLCASSLGPGQGHNEQFFGPGTRLTVL.

This clone was seen a handful of times. The read halts 3 residues ahead of the CDR3 end, with the missing end drawn from the germline J gene. The V gene is TRBV11-2, the J gene TRBJ2-1; maybe TRBD2 (6 bases). V lost 1 base and J lost 7, with 14 bases in between. CDR3 length equals 15 residues. Germline V gene lookup returns CDR1 SGHAT and CDR2 FQNNGV. The covered CDR3 bases are TGTGCCAGCAGCTTAGGAGGAGGGGCTCGAAATGAG. This translates into CASSLGGGARNE. The full-length CDR3 reads as CASSLGGGARNEQFF.

There are many counts of this clone. The read stops 3 residues short of the end of the CDR3; the missing end is completed from the germline J gene. The rearrangement links TRBV5-1 to TRBJ1-3, with D tentatively TRBD1 (5 bases). Germline V gives CDR1 SGHRS, CDR2 YFSETQ. The CDR3 contains 13 residues. Trimming removed 5 bases from V and 2 bases from J, with 8 bases in between. The chain's CDR3 is CASSSGPGNTIYF. Incomplete CDR3 DNA: TGCGCCAGCAGTTCAGGGCCTGGAAACACC. Variable domain in full (rest from reference TRBV5-1 and TRBJ1-3): KAGVTQTPRYLIKTRGQQVTLSCSPISGHRSVSWYQQTPGQGLQFLFEYFSETQRNKGNFPGRFSGRQFSNSRSEMNVSTLELGDSALYLCASSSGPGNTIYFGEGSWLTVV.

Relative to its sample, this clone is medium-sized. The sequenced fragment ends 3 residues before the CDR3 boundary, so the rest is inferred from the germline J gene. The V gene is TRBV6-1, the J gene TRBJ1-1; 9 positions agree with TRBD1. Trimming removed 4 bases from V and 5 bases from J; junction bases left unmatched: 11. Per the germline V gene, CDR1 is MNHNS and CDR2 is SASEGT. The CDR3 covers 16 residues. The CDR3 DNA, read in part, is TGTGCCAGCAGTGCCCGGGACAGGGTGAAAGGGACTGAA. Its protein is CASSARDRVKGTE. The entire CDR3 protein is CASSARDRVKGTEAFF.

This clone was seen repeatedly, ten times or more. The observed sequence ends 3 residues before the CDR3 terminus, with the missing tail filled in from the germline J gene. V usage is TRBV19 and J usage is TRBJ2-7; 10 bases agree with TRBD2. The CDR3 is made up of 15 amino acids. The V gene end was trimmed by 3 bases and the J gene end by 6 bases; junction bases not matched to a gene: 8. Germline-derived CDR1 and CDR2 are LNHDA and SQIVND (reference sequence). This CDR3 reads CASSIGAGGPAEQYF. CDR3 DNA, as far as it was read: TGTGCCAGTAGTATCGGAGCGGGAGGGCCAGCCGAG.

This clone has only a few counts. A read error is likely here: a far larger clone is one base away. The read terminates 3 residues before the CDR3 end, so the remaining end is supplied by the germline J gene. V is TRBV18 and J is TRBJ1-5; D may be TRBD1 (6 bases). CDR1 is KGHSH and CDR2 is LQKENI in the germline V gene. CDR3 length equals 15 residues. The V gene lost 4 bases and the J gene lost 1 base, with 11 bases spanning the gap. The chain's CDR3 is CASSRGQKSNQPQHF. CDR3 DNA, as far as it was read: TGTGCCAGCTCACGGGGACAAAAGAGCAATCAGCCC.